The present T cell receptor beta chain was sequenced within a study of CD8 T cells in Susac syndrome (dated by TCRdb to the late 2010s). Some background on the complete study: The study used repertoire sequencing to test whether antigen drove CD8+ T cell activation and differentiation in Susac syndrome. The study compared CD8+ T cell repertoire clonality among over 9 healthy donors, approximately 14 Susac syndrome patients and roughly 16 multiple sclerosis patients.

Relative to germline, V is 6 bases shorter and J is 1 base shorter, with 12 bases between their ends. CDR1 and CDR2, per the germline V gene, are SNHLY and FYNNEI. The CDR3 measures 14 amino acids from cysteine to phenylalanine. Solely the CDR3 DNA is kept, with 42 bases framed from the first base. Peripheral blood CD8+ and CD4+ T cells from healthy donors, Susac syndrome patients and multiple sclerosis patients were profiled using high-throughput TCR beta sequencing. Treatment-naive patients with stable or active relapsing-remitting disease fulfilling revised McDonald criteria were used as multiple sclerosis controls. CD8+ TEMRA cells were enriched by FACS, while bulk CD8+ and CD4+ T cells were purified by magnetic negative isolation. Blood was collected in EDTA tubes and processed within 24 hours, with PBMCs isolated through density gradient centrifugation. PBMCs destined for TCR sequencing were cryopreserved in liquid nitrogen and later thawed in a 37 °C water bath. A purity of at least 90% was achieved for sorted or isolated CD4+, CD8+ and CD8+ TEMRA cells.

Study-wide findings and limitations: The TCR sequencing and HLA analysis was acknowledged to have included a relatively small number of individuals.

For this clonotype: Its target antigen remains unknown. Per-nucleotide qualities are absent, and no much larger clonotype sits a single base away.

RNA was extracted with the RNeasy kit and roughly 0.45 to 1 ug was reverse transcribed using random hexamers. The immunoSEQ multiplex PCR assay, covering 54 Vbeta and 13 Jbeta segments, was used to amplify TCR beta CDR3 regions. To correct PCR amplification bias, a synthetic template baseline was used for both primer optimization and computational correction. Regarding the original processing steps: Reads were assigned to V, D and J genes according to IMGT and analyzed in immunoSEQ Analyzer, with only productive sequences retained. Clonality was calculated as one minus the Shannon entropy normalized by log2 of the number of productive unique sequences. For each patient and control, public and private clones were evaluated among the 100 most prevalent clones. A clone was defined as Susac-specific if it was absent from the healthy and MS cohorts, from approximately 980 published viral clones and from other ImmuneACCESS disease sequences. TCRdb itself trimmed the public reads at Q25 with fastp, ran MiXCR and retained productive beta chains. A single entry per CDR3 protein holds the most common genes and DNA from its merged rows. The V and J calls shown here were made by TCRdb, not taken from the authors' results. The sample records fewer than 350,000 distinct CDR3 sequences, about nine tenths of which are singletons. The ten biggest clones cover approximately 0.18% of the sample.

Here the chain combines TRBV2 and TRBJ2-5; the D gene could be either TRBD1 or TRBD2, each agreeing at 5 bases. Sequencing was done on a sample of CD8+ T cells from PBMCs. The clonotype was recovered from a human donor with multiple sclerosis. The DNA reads TGTGCCAGCAGGAGGGCCAGGGCCCAAGAGACCCAGTACTTC. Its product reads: CASRRARAQETQYF.